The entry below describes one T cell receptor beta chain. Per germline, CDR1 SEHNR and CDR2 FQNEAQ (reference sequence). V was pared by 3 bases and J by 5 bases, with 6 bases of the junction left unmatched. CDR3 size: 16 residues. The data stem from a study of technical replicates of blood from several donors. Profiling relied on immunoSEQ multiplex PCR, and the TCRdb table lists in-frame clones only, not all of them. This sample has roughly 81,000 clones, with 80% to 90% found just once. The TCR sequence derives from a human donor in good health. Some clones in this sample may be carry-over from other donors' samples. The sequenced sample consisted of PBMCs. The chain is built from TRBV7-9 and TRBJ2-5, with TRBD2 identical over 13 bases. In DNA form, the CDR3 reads TGTGCCAGCAGCTTGTCGGGACTAGCGGGAAGGGAGACCCAGTACTTC. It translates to CASSLSGLAGRETQYF.